This T cell receptor (beta chain) was captured in a study of blood T cell repertoires in COVID-19. Study-level information: T cells, B-cell-depleted T cells, or PBMCs provided the cDNA or gDNA that served as material.

Participants spanned ages 18 to 89 years and resided in roughly 26 US areas. Participants reported their clinical history, and cohort assignment relied on those reports. This CDR3 comprises 15 residues. V trimming: 4 bases; J trimming: 6 bases; junction bases outside the gene matches: 5. Germline values: CDR1 MNHEY, CDR2 SVGAGI. TCRdb's table, derived via immunoSEQ multiplex PCR, lists solely in-frame clones and lacks some. The data show some 160,000 clones, approximately 90% seen once. The TCR was taken from a woman in her forties or fifties who had recovered from COVID-19. The sequencing sample was made of PBMCs or T cells enriched from blood (not recorded which). The chain employs TRBV6-5 and TRBJ2-2; 10 bases are a match to TRBD2. The CDR3 is CASSLGAGGPGELFF. DNA for the CDR3: TGTGCCAGCAGTTTAGGAGCGGGGGGGCCCGGGGAGCTGTTTTTT.